This TCR beta chain is drawn from a study of regulatory T cells in long-lasting Graves disease (dated by TCRdb to the early 2020s). Study-level background: To count as having persistent Graves' disease, a patient had to have received antithyroid drug treatment for over 5 years with TSH receptor autoantibodies remaining persistently positive. Peripheral blood TCR sequencing and RNA sequencing compared persistent Graves' disease patients with newly diagnosed Graves' disease patients. A total of around 35 samples underwent TCR sequencing, from about 13 patients with persistent Graves' disease and 20 or so patients with newly diagnosed Graves' disease. The study was registered as a clinical trial and conducted in China. Antithyroid drugs had been taken for approximately 9.5 years on average by persistent Graves' disease patients in the clinical cohort.

The protocol used for the library was multiplex PCR. TCRdb lists the instrument as Illumina HiSeq 4000. TCR beta libraries were built with iRepertoire HTBI primers and Arm-PCR amplification of CDR3 regions. Before sequencing, the PCR products went through gel purification. The published analysis was carried out like this. A total of some 60 TRBV and approximately 15 TRBJ segments were identified across samples and were used for gene usage analysis of CDR3 amino acid clonotypes. Filtered high-quality paired reads were merged into contigs using COPE and FqMerger. Contigs were aligned with BLAST to IMGT TRBV, TRBD and TRBJ reference genes, and CDR3 was defined per IMGT. Clonotypes above 0.1% frequency were classified as highly expanded clones. Repertoire diversity was measured by Shannon entropy, and V-J evenness by the Gini coefficient. A clonotype was considered public if more than one individual shared it. Using fastp trimming at Q25 and MiXCR clonotype assembly, TCRdb reanalyzed the public sequencing data and kept in-frame beta chains. A single entry per CDR3 protein holds the most common genes and DNA from its merged rows. The V and J calls come from TCRdb's annotation, not from the publication. The sample table holds about 430,000 distinct CDR3 sequences, of which roughly 23% were seen once. The top ten hold about 13% of the sample.

Sample time point, as interpreted from the label and publication: persistent/refractory GD, antithyroid drugs over 5 years with positive TRAb. RNA was extracted from PBMCs in TRIzol for both TCR sequencing and RNA sequencing. The diagnosis of Graves' disease was made according to American Thyroid Association guidelines. Patients were recruited from an endocrinology department in Xi'an, China. Each patient gave about 9.1 milliliters of peripheral blood, collected in an EDTA anticoagulant tube. Ficoll Paque Plus density gradient separation was used to isolate PBMCs, and no additional T cell sorting was done. RNA quality was checked with an Agilent 2100 Bioanalyzer and agarose gel, and concentration with a NanoDrop 2000. Here is what the overall study found, with its caveats: The study examined only peripheral blood because the primary lesion, thyroid tissue, could not be accessed. Compared with newly diagnosed patients, patients with persistent Graves' disease had lower TCR Shannon entropy and fewer highly expanded clones, which suggests clonal expansion. Preferential use of TRBV28, TRBJ1-2 and TRBJ2-5 was observed in persistent disease, whereas TRBV20-1 and TRBJ2-1 were favored in newly diagnosed disease. Sequencing and analysis were limited to the TCR beta chain. Persistent patients shared more public clonotypes among themselves (around 2,700) than newly diagnosed patients did (approximately 870). The authors noted that the small sample size was a limitation that may lower accuracy.

Counted from cysteine to phenylalanine, this CDR3 has 14 amino acids. The retained sequence is limited to the CDR3, 42 bases, with the frame set at the first base. The germline ends are 14 bases apart after V is trimmed by 4 bases and J by 5 bases. This clonotype was seen ten or more times. Its antigen is unknown. No clone much larger than this one lies a single base away; base qualities are absent. The chain is encoded by TRBV12-3 or TRBV12-4 joined to TRBJ2-5; the D call is tentative, TRBD1 or TRBD2, as each matches 5 bases. The starting material was peripheral blood mononuclear cells (PBMCs), obtained when the disease was refractory, from a patient treated with antithyroid drugs. The receptor comes from a female donor with Graves disease. The base sequence is TGTGCCAGCAGTTCCCCCGGGACCGCGGAGACCCAGTACTTC. Its protein reads: CASSSPGTAETQYF.